This T cell receptor (beta chain) appears in the sequencing data of a study of T cell responses to AZD1222 COVID-19 vaccine. Study-level results: With dominance at 160-218 and 743-854, vaccine-associated CD4 TCRs spanned spike.

The CDR3 loop spans 15 amino acids. J gave up 3 bases and V 6 bases, and 8 bases lay outside the gene matches. From germline, CDR1 is MNHEY and CDR2 SVGAGI. The assay was immunoSEQ multiplex PCR, and TCRdb's table has in-frame clones only and misses some. The top ten clones hold 3.5% to 4.5% of a sample with around 110,000 clones, roughly 90% of them seen once. Concerning this clone: The target antigen is unknown.

The V and J genes are TRBV6-5 and TRBJ1-1, with 9 bases matching TRBD1. Here the sequenced sample was peripheral blood, taken on day 0 of AZD1222 vaccination. The receptor comes from an adult in good health. CDR3 protein: CASSSGTGRYTEAFF. The CDR3 bases are TGTGCCAGCAGCTCCGGGACAGGGAGGTACACTGAAGCTTTCTTT.